The 8 T cell receptor beta chains given below trace back to one sample, sequenced in a study of response to subunit inactivated influenza vaccine. MiXCR was run by TCRdb on the RT-PCR reads, yielding one entry per CDR3 protein. Of roughly 710,000 distinct CDR3 sequences listed, 11% to 15% are singletons. Sequences were derived from PBMCs from blood, sampled approximately 15 days before vaccination. Receptor source: a man over 45 who received an inactivated influenza vaccine.

This clonotype came up a few times. The rearrangement links TRBV28 to TRBJ2-7; D is ambiguous. V was trimmed by 3 bases and J by 6 bases, leaving 9 bases between them. This CDR3 region has 12 residues. CDR1 is MDHEN and CDR2 is SYDVKM in the germline V gene. The CDR3 loop is CASSFRRIEQYF. For the CDR3, the DNA is TGTGCCAGCAGTTTCCGCAGGATCGAGCAGTACTTC.

The V gene is TRBV6-5, the J gene TRBJ2-2, with TRBD2 matching over 7 bases. CDR3 length: 16 residues. With 0 bases clipped from V and 4 bases from J, the junction kept 5 bases outside the gene matches. The germline V gene encodes CDR1 MNHEY and CDR2 SVGAGI. The chain's CDR3 is CASSYSIGGVTGELFF. Written as DNA, the CDR3 is TGTGCCAGCAGTTACTCGATTGGGGGGGTCACCGGGGAGCTGTTTTTT.

CDR3 sequence reads: CSASQGLNSPLHF. DNA for the CDR3: TGCAGTGCTAGTCAGGGACTTAATTCACCCCTCCACTTT. J is TRBJ1-6 and V is TRBV20-1; D perhaps matches TRBD1 (5 bases). Germline-derived CDR1 and CDR2 are DFQATT and SNEGSKA (reference sequence). This CDR3 contains 13 residues. The V end lost 3 bases, the J end lost 6 bases, and 9 bases lay between the germline ends.

CDR3 loop: CASSLFKRGGLTDTQYF. DNA of the CDR3: TGTGCCAGCAGTTTGTTCAAGCGGGGGGGCCTTACAGATACGCAGTATTTT. The chain has TRBV12-3 or TRBV12-4 and TRBJ2-3; TRBD2 aligns across 10 bases. V was clipped by 3 bases and J by 3 bases; unmatched bases: 9. The CDR3 has 17 residues.

This chain connects TRBV5-1 to TRBJ1-6; 7 bases fit TRBD1. The CDR3 has 15 residues. The germline V gene has CDR1 SGHRS and CDR2 YFSETQ. Trimming removed 3 bases from V and 10 bases from J; junction bases left unmatched: 10. The CDR3 nucleotides are TGCGCCAGCAGCTCTGACAGGGCTCGGGGGTCACCCCTCCACTTT. Amino acids: CASSSDRARGSPLHF.

The chain combines TRBV28 with TRBJ2-7; D may be TRBD2 (5 bases). This CDR3 region has 13 residues. With 3 bases removed from V and 1 base from J, the gap between germline ends came to 7 bases. Looked up from germline, CDR1 is MDHEN and CDR2 is SYDVKM. The DNA for the CDR3 is TGTGCCAGCAGTTTTCCGGGGTCCTACGAGCAGTACTTC. Its translation is CASSFPGSYEQYF.

In its sample, this clonotype was seen a few times. The rearrangement uses TRBV20-1 and TRBJ2-7; TRBD1 agrees at 9 bases. Per germline, CDR1 DFQATT and CDR2 SNEGSKA (reference sequence). J lost 2 bases, V lost 8 bases, and 7 bases had no gene match. CDR3 size: 13 residues. As DNA, the CDR3 is TGCAGTAAGGAGGGACAGGGCACCTACGAGCAGTACTTC. Translated, it gives CSKEGQGTYEQYF.

The chain combines TRBV5-7 with TRBJ1-1; possibly TRBD1 for D (5 bases). TRBV5-7 is annotated as an ORF whose role is uncertain. Trimming removed 3 bases from V and 4 bases from J, with 16 bases in between. The CDR3 length is 15 residues. The CDR3 sequence is CASSSIPPGGTEAFF. The CDR3 DNA follows: TGTGCCAGCAGCTCGATCCCCCCGGGGGGCACTGAAGCTTTCTTT.